The T cell receptor beta chain described here comes from a study of CD8+CD57+ T cells in acquired aplastic anemia. Across the study: Mean yield of DNA from sorted CD4+ and CD8+ cells was around 3 ug.

Profiles of TCR beta VDJ and CDR3 were generated from a genomic DNA template. Using its own MiXCR run on the reads, TCRdb lists one record per CDR3 protein. The data show hundreds of thousands of distinct CDR3 sequences, around 68% seen once. The CDR3 consists of 16 residues. The germline gives CDR1 SNHLY, CDR2 FYNNEI. V was clipped by 10 bases and J by 2 bases, with 18 bases between them. This sequence originates from a human donor in good health, serving as a control. The V and J genes are TRBV2 and TRBJ2-6; D may correspond to TRBD1 or TRBD2 (6 bases each). What was sequenced was sorted CD4+, CD8+, or CD8+CD57+ T cells (not recorded which) from PBMCs. CDR3 loop: CATRGVAGAGANVLTF. CDR3 in DNA: TGTGCCACTCGCGGGGTAGCAGGGGCTGGGGCCAACGTCCTGACTTTC.